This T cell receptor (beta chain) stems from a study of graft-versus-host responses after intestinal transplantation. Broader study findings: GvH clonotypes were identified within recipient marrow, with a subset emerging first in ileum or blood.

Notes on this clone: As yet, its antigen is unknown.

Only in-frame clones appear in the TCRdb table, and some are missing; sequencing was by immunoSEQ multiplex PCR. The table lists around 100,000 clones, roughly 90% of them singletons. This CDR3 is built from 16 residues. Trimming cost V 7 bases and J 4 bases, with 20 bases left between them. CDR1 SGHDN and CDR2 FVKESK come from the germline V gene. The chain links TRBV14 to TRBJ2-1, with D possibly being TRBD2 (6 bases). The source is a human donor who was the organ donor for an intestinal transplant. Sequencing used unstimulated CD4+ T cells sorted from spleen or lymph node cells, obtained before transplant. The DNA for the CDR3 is TGTGCCAGCATAAAAGGGAGGAGGTCGGGTTACAATGAGCAGTTCTTC. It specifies CASIKGRRSGYNEQFF.